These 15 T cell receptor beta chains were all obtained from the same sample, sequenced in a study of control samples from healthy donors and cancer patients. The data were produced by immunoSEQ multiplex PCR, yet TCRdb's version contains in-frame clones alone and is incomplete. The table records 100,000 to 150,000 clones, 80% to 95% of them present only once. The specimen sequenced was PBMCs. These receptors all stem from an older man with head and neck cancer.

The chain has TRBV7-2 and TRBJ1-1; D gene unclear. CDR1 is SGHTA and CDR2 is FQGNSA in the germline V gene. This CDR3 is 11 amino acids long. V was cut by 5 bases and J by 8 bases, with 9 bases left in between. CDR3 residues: CASSVDREAFF. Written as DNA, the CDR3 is TGTGCCAGCAGCGTCGACCGAGAAGCTTTCTTT. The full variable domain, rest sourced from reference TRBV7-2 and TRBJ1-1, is GAGVSQSPSNKVTEKGKDVELRCDPISGHTALYWYRQSLGQGLEFLIYFQGNSAPDKSGLPSDRFSAERTGGSVSTLTIQRTQQEDSAVYLCASSVDREAFFGQGTRLTVV.

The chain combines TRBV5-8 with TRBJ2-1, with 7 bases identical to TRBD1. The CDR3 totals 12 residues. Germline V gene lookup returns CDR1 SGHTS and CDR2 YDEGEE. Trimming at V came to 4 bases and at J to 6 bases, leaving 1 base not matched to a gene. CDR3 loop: CASSRTGNEQFF. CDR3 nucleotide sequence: TGTGCCAGCAGCCGGACAGGCAATGAGCAGTTCTTC.

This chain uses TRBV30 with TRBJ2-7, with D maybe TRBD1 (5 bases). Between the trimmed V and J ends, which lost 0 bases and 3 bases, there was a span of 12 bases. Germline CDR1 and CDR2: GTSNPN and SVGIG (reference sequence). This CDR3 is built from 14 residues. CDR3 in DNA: TGTGCCTGGAGTGTAAATAGGGGCCACTACGAGCAGTACTTC. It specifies CAWSVNRGHYEQYF. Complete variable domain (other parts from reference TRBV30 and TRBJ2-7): SQTIHQWPATLVQPVGSPLSLECTVEGTSNPNLYWYRQAAGRGLQLLFYSVGIGQISSEVPQNLSASRPQDRQFILSSKKLLLSDSGFYLCAWSVNRGHYEQYFGPGTRLTVT.

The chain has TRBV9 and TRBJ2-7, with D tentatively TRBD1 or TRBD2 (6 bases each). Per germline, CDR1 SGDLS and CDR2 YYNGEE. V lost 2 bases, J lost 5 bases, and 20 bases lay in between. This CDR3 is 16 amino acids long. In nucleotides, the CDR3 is TGTGCCAGCAGCGTGGACGCGGGGCAGGGGCGCCACGAGCAGTACTTC. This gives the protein CASSVDAGQGRHEQYF.

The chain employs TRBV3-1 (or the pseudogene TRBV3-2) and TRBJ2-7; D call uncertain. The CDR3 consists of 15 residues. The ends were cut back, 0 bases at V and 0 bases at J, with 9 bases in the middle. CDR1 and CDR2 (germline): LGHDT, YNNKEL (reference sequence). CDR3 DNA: TGTGCCAGCAGCCAAGATCGTACCCCCTCCTACGAGCAGTACTTC. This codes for CASSQDRTPSYEQYF.

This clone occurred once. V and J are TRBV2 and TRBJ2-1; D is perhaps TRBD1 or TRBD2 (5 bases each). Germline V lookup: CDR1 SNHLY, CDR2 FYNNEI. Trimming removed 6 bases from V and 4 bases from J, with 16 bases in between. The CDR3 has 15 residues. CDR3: CASSAPGRPYNEQFF. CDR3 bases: TGTGCCAGCAGCGCTCCGGGACGACCGTACAATGAGCAGTTCTTC.

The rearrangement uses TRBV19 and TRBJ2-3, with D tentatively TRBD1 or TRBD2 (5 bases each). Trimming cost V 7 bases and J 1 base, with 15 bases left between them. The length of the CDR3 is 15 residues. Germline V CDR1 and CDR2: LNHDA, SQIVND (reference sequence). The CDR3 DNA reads TGTGCCAGTAATTGGGGGAGAGCGCGCACAGATACGCAGTATTTT. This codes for CASNWGRARTDTQYF. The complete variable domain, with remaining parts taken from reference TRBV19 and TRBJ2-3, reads DGGITQSPKYLFRKEGQNVTLSCEQNLNHDAMYWYRQDPGQGLRLIYYSQIVNDFQKGDIAEGYSVSREKKESFPLTVTSAQKNPTAFYLCASNWGRARTDTQYFGPGTRLTVL.

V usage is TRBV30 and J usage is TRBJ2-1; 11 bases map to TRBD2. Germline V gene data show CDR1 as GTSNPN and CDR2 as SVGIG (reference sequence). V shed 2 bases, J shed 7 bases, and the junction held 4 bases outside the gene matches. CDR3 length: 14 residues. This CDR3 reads CAWSTGLADNEQFF. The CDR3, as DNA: TGTGCCTGGAGTACGGGACTAGCGGATAATGAGCAGTTCTTC.

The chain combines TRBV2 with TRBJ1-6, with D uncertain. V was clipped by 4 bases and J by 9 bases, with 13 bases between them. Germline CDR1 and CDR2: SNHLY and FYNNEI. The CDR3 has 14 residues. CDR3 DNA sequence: TGTGCCAGCAGTGGCTCAGGATACCCTTCACCCCTCCACTTT. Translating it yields CASSGSGYPSPLHF.

Here the CDR3 DNA reads TGTGCCAGCAGTGACTCTGGACAGACTAGCACAGATACGCAGTATTTT. Its protein product is CASSDSGQTSTDTQYF. V is TRBV6-4 and J is TRBJ2-3; tentative D call: TRBD1 (6 bases). Trimming stripped 0 bases from V and 0 bases from J, with 10 bases between. The germline V gene encodes CDR1 MRHNA and CDR2 SNTAGT. This CDR3 has 16 residues.

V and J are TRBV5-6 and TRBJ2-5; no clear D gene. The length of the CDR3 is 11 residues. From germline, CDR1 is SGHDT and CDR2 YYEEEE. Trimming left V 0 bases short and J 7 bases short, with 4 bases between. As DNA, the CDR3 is TGTGCCAGCAGCTTGGGGCCGACCCAGTACTTC. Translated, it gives CASSLGPTQYF. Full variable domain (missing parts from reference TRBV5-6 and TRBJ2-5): DAGVTQSPTHLIKTRGQQVTLRCSPKSGHDTVSWYQQALGQGPQFIFQYYEEEERQRGNFPDRFSGHQFPNYSSELNVNALLLGDSALYLCASSLGPTQYFGPGTRLLVL.

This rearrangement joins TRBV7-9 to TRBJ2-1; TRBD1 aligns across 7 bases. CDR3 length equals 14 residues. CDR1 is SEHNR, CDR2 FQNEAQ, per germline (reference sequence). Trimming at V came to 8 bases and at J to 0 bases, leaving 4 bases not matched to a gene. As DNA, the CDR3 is TGTGCCAGCCGGACAGGTGGCTCCTACAATGAGCAGTTCTTC. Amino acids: CASRTGGSYNEQFF.

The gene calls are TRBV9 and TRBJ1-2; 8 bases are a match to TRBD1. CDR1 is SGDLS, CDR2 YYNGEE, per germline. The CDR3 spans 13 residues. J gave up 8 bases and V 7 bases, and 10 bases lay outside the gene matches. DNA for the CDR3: TGTGCCAGCTTCGACGTGTCAGGGGGCGGCTACACCTTC. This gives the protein CASFDVSGGGYTF.

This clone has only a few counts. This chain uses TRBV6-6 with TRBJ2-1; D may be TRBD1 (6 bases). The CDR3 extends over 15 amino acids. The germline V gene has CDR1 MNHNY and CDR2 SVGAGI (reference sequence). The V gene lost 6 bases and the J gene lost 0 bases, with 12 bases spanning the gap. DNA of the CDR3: TGTGCCAGCAGCTCAGGGGTTAGCTCCTACAATGAGCAGTTCTTC. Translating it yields CASSSGVSSYNEQFF.

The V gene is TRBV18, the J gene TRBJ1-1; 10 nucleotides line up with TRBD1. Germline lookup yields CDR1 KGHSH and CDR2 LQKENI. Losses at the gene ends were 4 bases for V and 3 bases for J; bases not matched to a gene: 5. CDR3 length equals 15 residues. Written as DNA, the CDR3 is TGTGCCAGCTCACTACTGACAGGGGGCGACACTGAAGCTTTCTTT. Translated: CASSLLTGGDTEAFF.